This T cell receptor (beta chain) came from a study of blood T cell repertoires in COVID-19. Adults between about 18 and 95 years of age took part from about two dozen US areas. Allocation to cohorts depended on clinical history reported by the participants. Those designated as exposed participants met a COVID-19 case within 2 weeks before study entry. Authors' processing steps: Reference gene primer amplification yielded estimated nucleated cell counts. Assay used: immunoSEQ multiplex PCR; TCRdb lists only in-frame clones, some missing. That table supplies the V and J calls and clone size; D and trimming were determined from the DNA. The data contain 150,000 or so clones, 75% to 90% of them seen just once; the ten biggest clones take up under 4.5%. There are 13 residues in the CDR3. V lost 4 bases and J lost 14; bases outside the gene matches: 9. Looked up from germline, CDR1 is MNHEY and CDR2 is SMNVEV (reference sequence).

The chain carries TRBV27 and TRBJ1-4; the match to TRBD1 covers 8 bases. The sample comprised PBMCs or T cells enriched from blood (not recorded which). The clonotype was recovered from a woman in her 40s who had been exposed to COVID-19. The CDR3 DNA follows: TGTGCCAGCAGTTCGTACCCAGGGGGCGAGCTGTTTTTT. Protein sequence: CASSSYPGGELFF. Looking up the rest from reference TRBV27 and TRBJ1-4 gives the full variable domain: EAQVTQNPRYLITVTGKKLTVTCSQNMNHEYMSWYRQDPGLGLRQIYYSMNVEVTDKGDVPEGYKVSRKEKRNFPLILESPSPNQTSLYFCASSSYPGGELFFGSGTQLSVL.